A single T cell receptor beta chain is shown here with its context. This entry is derived from a study of blood T cell repertoires in COVID-19. As for the study in general: Sites in the United States, Italy and Spain provided acute and convalescent COVID-19 samples.

Original analysis: The authors estimated nucleated cell counts from reference gene primer amplification. The method was immunoSEQ multiplex PCR; TCRdb's version includes in-frame clones alone and lacks a portion of them. From that table come the V and J calls and clone size; the DNA was used to work out D and trimming. The sample has around 340,000 clones; roughly nine tenths are singletons. CDR1 and CDR2 (germline): SGHAT, FQNNGV. Losses at the gene ends were 5 bases for V and 0 bases for J; bases not matched to a gene: 11. This CDR3 region has 18 residues. The chain recombines TRBV11-2 with TRBJ2-1, with 9 bases fitting TRBD2. This TCR was recovered from a woman between 55 and 75 years old with COVID-19, enrolled during active disease. The sample taken for sequencing was peripheral blood. CDR3: CASSRSRGGESSYNEQFF. The CDR3 DNA follows: TGTGCCAGCAGCCGGAGTCGCGGGGGGGAAAGCTCCTACAATGAGCAGTTCTTC.